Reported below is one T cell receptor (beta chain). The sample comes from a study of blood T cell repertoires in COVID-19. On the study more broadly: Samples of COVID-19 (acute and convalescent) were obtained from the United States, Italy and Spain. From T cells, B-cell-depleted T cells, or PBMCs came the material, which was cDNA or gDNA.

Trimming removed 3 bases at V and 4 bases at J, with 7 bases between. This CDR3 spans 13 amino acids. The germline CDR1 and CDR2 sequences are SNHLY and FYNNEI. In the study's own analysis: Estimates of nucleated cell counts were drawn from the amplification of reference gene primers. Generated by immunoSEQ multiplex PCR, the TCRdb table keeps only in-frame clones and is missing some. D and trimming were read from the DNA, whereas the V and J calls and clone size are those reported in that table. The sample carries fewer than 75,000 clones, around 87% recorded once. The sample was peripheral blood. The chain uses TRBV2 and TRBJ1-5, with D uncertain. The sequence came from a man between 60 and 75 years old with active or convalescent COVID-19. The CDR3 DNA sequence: TGTGCCAGCAGTGAGAGACAAAATCAGCCCCAGCATTTT. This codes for CASSERQNQPQHF.